The 11 T cell receptor beta chains reported below all come from one sample, sequenced in a study of sequential checkpoint blockade in melanoma. Treatment: randomized to nivolumab then ipilimumab (arm A) or the reverse (arm B). Measured with immunoSEQ multiplex PCR; TCRdb has only the in-frame clones, and not every one. The data show roughly 20,000 clones, around 75% seen once. Here the sequenced sample was CD8+ T cells sorted from blood (inferred from file names), taken from a patient given nivolumab and ipilimumab in sequence. The source is a human donor with melanoma.

The chain joins TRBV6-5 to TRBJ1-1; D gene ambiguous. This CDR3 has 15 amino acids. V gave up 6 bases and J gave up 5 bases, with 19 bases separating them. Germline assignment: CDR1 MNHEY and CDR2 SVGAGI. The CDR3 is CASRTLDSLGTEAFF. CDR3 nucleotide sequence: TGTGCCAGCAGAACCCTAGACTCCCTTGGAACTGAAGCTTTCTTT.

This clone was seen a few times. The chain employs TRBV15 and TRBJ1-6; TRBD1 matches 7 bases. This CDR3 has 14 amino acids. The germline CDR1 and CDR2 sequences are LNHNV and YYDKDF (reference sequence). Trimming at V came to 5 bases and at J to 7 bases, leaving 5 bases not matched to a gene. For the CDR3, the DNA is TGTGCCACCAGCGAAGGGGGCGCGAATTCACCCCTCCACTTT. Protein sequence: CATSEGGANSPLHF. Based on the CDR3 plus reference TRBV15 and TRBJ1-6, the full variable domain is DAMVIQNPRYQVTQFGKPVTLSCSQTLNHNVMYWYQQKSSQAPKLLFHYYDKDFNNEADTPDNFQSRRPNTSFCFLDIRSPGLGDTAMYLCATSEGGANSPLHFGNGTRLTVT.

The rearrangement links TRBV29-1 to TRBJ1-4, with D maybe TRBD1 (6 bases). CDR3 length: 13 amino acids. Germline values: CDR1 SQVTM, CDR2 ANQGSEA. Between the trimmed V and J ends, which lost 4 bases and 6 bases, there was a span of 12 bases. Here the CDR3 reads CSVGGQNDEKLFF. In DNA, the CDR3 is TGCAGCGTTGGAGGACAGAACGATGAAAAACTGTTTTTT.

This chain connects TRBV28 to TRBJ2-7, with 8 bases aligning to TRBD1. The CDR3 contains 14 residues. V was pared by 5 bases and J by 0 bases, with 3 bases of the junction left unmatched. Germline lookup yields CDR1 MDHEN and CDR2 SYDVKM. Here the CDR3 DNA reads TGTGCCAGCAGTGTCACAGGGGGCTCCTACGAGCAGTACTTC. It encodes CASSVTGGSYEQYF.

Details on this clone: An end of the junction differs from the germline gene, which may be a read error. In DNA, the CDR3 is TGTGCCAGCAGCCAAGTTTGGCGGGGGGTAGATGAGCAGTACTTC. This codes for CASSQVWRGVDEQYF. The V and J genes are TRBV4-1 and TRBJ2-7; 8 bases are a match to TRBD2. Germline V lookup: CDR1 MGHRA, CDR2 YSYEKL. The CDR3 is made up of 15 amino acids.

The V call is TRBV27, the J call TRBJ1-1; 10 bases match TRBD1. After removal of 6 bases from V and 4 bases from J, the junction contained 8 bases not matched to a gene. This CDR3 has 15 residues. Germline CDR1 is MNHEY and CDR2 is SMNVEV (reference sequence). DNA for the CDR3: TGTGCCAGCAGCCCTACCGGGACAGGGGCCACTGAAGCTTTCTTT. Amino acid sequence: CASSPTGTGATEAFF.

V gene TRBV2 combines with J gene TRBJ1-5, with D unresolved. Deletions cut 7 bases from V and 4 bases from J, with 17 bases between. The germline V gene encodes CDR1 SNHLY and CDR2 FYNNEI. The CDR3 extends over 15 amino acids. CDR3 amino acids: CASTRLQGTNQPQHF. DNA for the CDR3: TGTGCCAGCACTAGGCTTCAAGGAACGAATCAGCCCCAGCATTTT.

This chain links TRBV7-9 with TRBJ1-1; the D is unclear. This CDR3 spans 13 amino acids. The germline CDR1 and CDR2 sequences are SEHNR and FQNEAQ (reference sequence). V was cut by 3 bases and J by 1 base, with 6 bases left in between. CDR3 amino acids: CASSLSQNTEAFF. The DNA of the CDR3 is TGTGCCAGCAGCTTGTCACAGAACACTGAAGCTTTCTTT.

This chain joins TRBV29-1 and TRBJ1-2, with D tentatively TRBD1 (5 bases). CDR3 size: 14 residues. Germline CDR1 SQVTM, CDR2 ANQGSEA. The V end lost 4 bases, the J end lost 2 bases, and 14 bases lay between the germline ends. The CDR3 here is CSVVPGQLNYGYTF. In nucleotides, the CDR3 is TGCAGCGTTGTACCCGGACAACTCAACTATGGCTACACCTTC.

The chain combines TRBV9 with TRBJ1-1; a weak D match, TRBD1 (5 bases). Deletions cut 2 bases from V and 3 bases from J, with 23 bases between. Germline CDR1 SGDLS, CDR2 YYNGEE. The CDR3 extends over 18 amino acids. CDR3 protein: CASSVEALGGGRDTEAFF. The CDR3 DNA reads as TGTGCCAGCAGCGTCGAAGCCCTCGGGGGGGGTAGGGACACTGAAGCTTTCTTT.

The CDR3 region is CASSDRNSYEQYF. The DNA for the CDR3 is TGCGCCAGCTCGGACAGAAACTCCTACGAGCAGTACTTC. V usage is TRBV5-1 and J usage is TRBJ2-7; weak D call: TRBD1 (6 bases). This CDR3 is built from 13 residues. V was trimmed by 7 bases and J by 0 bases, leaving 11 bases between them. Germline CDR1 is SGHRS and CDR2 is YFSETQ.